This TCR beta chain emerged from a study of T-cell reconstitution after alpha-beta-depleted transplantation in children. Preparation of the TCRbeta library used unique molecular identifiers. TCRdb itself ran the PCR reads through MiXCR, one entry per CDR3 protein. The data show hundreds of thousands of distinct CDR3 sequences, approximately 12% seen once. Germline V gene lookup returns CDR1 SQVTM and CDR2 ANQGSEA. With 4 bases removed from V and 2 bases from J, the gap between germline ends came to 11 bases. The CDR3 spans 13 residues. In the case of this clonotype: Since a much larger clone is just one base distant, this may be a read error.

The sequence derives from a human donor who donated a stem cell graft to a child with acute lymphoblastic leukemia. The gene calls are TRBV29-1 and TRBJ1-2, with D unresolved. Sequencing used PBMCs from the stem cell graft donor, obtained from the stem cell graft. The CDR3 loop is CSVADPMNYGYTF. CDR3 nucleotides: TGCAGCGTTGCCGACCCTATGAACTATGGCTACACCTTC.